The 32 T cell receptor beta chains below come from one sample, sequenced in a study of blood T cell repertoires in COVID-19. Clones were sequenced by immunoSEQ multiplex PCR, and TCRdb holds only the in-frame ones, with some missing. The sample lists 200,000 to 250,000 clones, roughly four fifths occurring once. The source material was PBMCs or T cells enriched from blood (not recorded which). All receptors come from a woman aged 55-75 years who had recovered from COVID-19.

Only one count was recorded for this clone. V gene TRBV5-1 combines with J gene TRBJ2-5, with 14 bases lining up with TRBD2. CDR1 SGHRS and CDR2 YFSETQ come from the germline V gene. CDR3 length equals 15 residues. Trimming removed 5 bases from V and 4 bases from J; junction bases left unmatched: 4. The CDR3 reads CASRKGLAGAETQYF. The CDR3 DNA follows: TGCGCCAGCAGGAAGGGACTAGCGGGAGCAGAGACCCAGTACTTC.

The rearrangement joins TRBV7-2 to TRBJ2-7; 7 nucleotides agree with TRBD2. CDR1 is SGHTA, CDR2 FQGNSA, per germline. The CDR3 contains 15 residues. V lost 5 bases to trimming and J lost 7 bases; unmatched junction nucleotides: 14. Here the CDR3 DNA reads TGTGCCAGCAGCCCCTCGACTAGCTCCTCCAGGGAGCAGTACTTC. This codes for CASSPSTSSSREQYF. Looking up the rest from reference TRBV7-2 and TRBJ2-7 gives the full variable domain: GAGVSQSPSNKVTEKGKDVELRCDPISGHTALYWYRQSLGQGLEFLIYFQGNSAPDKSGLPSDRFSAERTGGSVSTLTIQRTQQEDSAVYLCASSPSTSSSREQYFGPGTRLTVT.

V gene TRBV5-1 combines with J gene TRBJ1-4, with D possibly matching TRBD1 (5 bases). Germline loops: CDR1 SGHRS, CDR2 YFSETQ. V dropped 0 bases and J dropped 6 bases, with 12 bases sitting between them. This CDR3 is built from 15 residues. The CDR3, as DNA: TGCGCCAGCAGCTTGGTTGGCAGGGTCGATGAAAAACTGTTTTTT. Protein sequence: CASSLVGRVDEKLFF.

The chain carries TRBV5-1 and TRBJ2-5; 8 bases align to TRBD1. The CDR3 loop spans 13 amino acids. Trimming cost V 6 bases and J 4 bases; bases outside gene matches: 5. Germline-derived CDR1 and CDR2 are SGHRS and YFSETQ. The CDR3 region is CASNFDRGETQYF. DNA of the CDR3: TGCGCCAGCAACTTCGACAGGGGAGAGACCCAGTACTTC.

CDR3 sequence: CASSEARGAIWEAFF. DNA of the CDR3: TGTGCCAGCAGTGAGGCTCGGGGGGCTATATGGGAAGCTTTCTTT. The chain uses TRBV6-2 or TRBV6-3 and TRBJ1-1, with D possibly TRBD1 on 6 matching bases. CDR3 size: 15 residues. Germline CDR1 is MNHEY and CDR2 is SVGEGT. The ends were cut back, 5 bases at V and 8 bases at J, with 21 bases in the middle.

This clone was observed a handful of times. This chain connects TRBV14 to TRBJ2-7; D is undetermined. Trimming left V 2 bases short and J 5 bases short, with 7 bases between. Germline V gene data show CDR1 as SGHDN and CDR2 as FVKESK. CDR3 size: 12 residues. CDR3 DNA sequence: TGTGCCAGCAGCCAAAGCACGAACGAGCAGTACTTC. The encoded protein is CASSQSTNEQYF.

The chain is built from TRBV7-3 and TRBJ2-7; 8 positions agree with TRBD1. CDR1 and CDR2 from the germline V gene are SGHTA and FQGTGA. The CDR3 has 13 amino acids. The ends lost 5 bases at V and 2 bases at J; junction bases unmatched: 2. CDR3 sequence (DNA): TGTGCCAGCAGCAGGGGACAGGCCTACGAGCAGTACTTC. Residues: CASSRGQAYEQYF.

V usage is TRBV18 and J usage is TRBJ2-7; possibly TRBD1 for D (6 bases). Germline loops: CDR1 KGHSH, CDR2 LQKENI. V lost 3 bases and J 2 bases, leaving 11 bases between the germline ends. The CDR3 loop spans 14 amino acids. The CDR3 DNA follows: TGTGCCAGCTCACCCCCCGAGGGGGCCTACGAGCAGTACTTC. Translating it yields CASSPPEGAYEQYF.

The chain employs TRBV5-6 and TRBJ2-7; perhaps TRBD2 as D (6 bases). The CDR3 sequence is 14 residues long. CDR1 SGHDT and CDR2 YYEEEE come from the germline V gene. Between the trimmed V and J ends, which lost 3 bases and 3 bases, there was a span of 13 bases. The CDR3 DNA reads TGTGCCAGCAGCTCGGGACTTACCTTCTACGAGCAGTACTTC. Its translation is CASSSGLTFYEQYF.

The chain employs TRBV5-1 and TRBJ1-3; a possible D gene is TRBD1 (6 bases). V lost 4 bases, J lost 0 bases, and 17 bases lay in between. CDR1 is SGHRS, CDR2 YFSETQ, per germline. This CDR3 is 17 amino acids long. For the CDR3, the DNA is TGCGCCAGCAGCCCCACGGGACACCGCCTCTCTGGAAACACCATATATTTT. This encodes CASSPTGHRLSGNTIYF. The full variable domain, with the rest looked up from reference TRBV5-1 and TRBJ1-3, is KAGVTQTPRYLIKTRGQQVTLSCSPISGHRSVSWYQQTPGQGLQFLFEYFSETQRNKGNFPGRFSGRQFSNSRSEMNVSTLELGDSALYLCASSPTGHRLSGNTIYFGEGSWLTVV.

The chain recombines TRBV5-5 with TRBJ1-3; a weak D match, TRBD1 (6 bases). This CDR3 has 15 residues. Germline assignment: CDR1 SGHKS and CDR2 YYEKEE (reference sequence). Trimming stripped 2 bases from V and 0 bases from J, with 9 bases between. The CDR3 loop reads CASSLGQSSGNTIYF. The CDR3 DNA sequence: TGTGCCAGCAGCTTAGGACAGAGCTCTGGAAACACCATATATTTT.

The chain recombines TRBV11-3 with TRBJ2-5; possibly TRBD1 for D (6 bases). Germline V gene lookup returns CDR1 SGHNT and CDR2 YENEEA. CDR3 length: 15 amino acids. Trimming took 3 bases from V and 3 from J, leaving 14 bases between them. In DNA form, the CDR3 reads TGTGCCAGCAGCTTGGGACAAGTAGAAAAAGAGACCCAGTACTTC. Its protein product is CASSLGQVEKETQYF. The entire variable domain, with the rest obtained from reference TRBV11-3 and TRBJ2-5, is as follows: EAGVVQSPRYKIIEKKQPVAFWCNPISGHNTLYWYLQNLGQGPELLIRYENEEAVDDSQLPKDRFSAERLKGVDSTLKIQPAELGDSAVYLCASSLGQVEKETQYFGPGTRLLVL.

The V call is TRBV28, the J call TRBJ1-2; the D is unclear. Germline values: CDR1 MDHEN, CDR2 SYDVKM. The ends were cut back, 8 bases at V and 4 bases at J, with 11 bases in the middle. The length of the CDR3 is 12 residues. The CDR3 nucleotides read TGTGCCAGCGGTAGATACCTCTATGGCTACACCTTC. Its translation is CASGRYLYGYTF.

This sequence joins TRBV7-9 and TRBJ2-1; D possibly corresponds to TRBD2 (7 bases). This CDR3 has 15 residues. V gave up 2 bases and J gave up 7 bases, with 15 bases separating them. CDR1 SEHNR and CDR2 FQNEAQ come from the germline V gene (reference sequence). The chain's CDR3 is CASSLRGGLRNEQFF. Written as DNA, the CDR3 is TGTGCCAGCAGCTTAAGGGGGGGCCTAAGGAATGAGCAGTTCTTC. Together with reference TRBV7-9 and TRBJ2-1, the CDR3 gives the full variable domain: DTGVSQNPRHKITKRGQNVTFRCDPISEHNRLYWYRQTLGQGPEFLTYFQNEAQLEKSRLLSDRFSAERPKGSFSTLEIQRTEQGDSAMYLCASSLRGGLRNEQFFGPGTRLTVL.

The chain uses TRBV29-1 and TRBJ2-7, with TRBD2 matching over 7 bases. The CDR3 loop spans 12 amino acids. V trimming: 3 bases; J trimming: 7 bases; junction bases outside the gene matches: 6. Germline CDR1 reads SQVTM; CDR2 reads ANQGSEA. The CDR3 DNA follows: TGCAGCGTTGAGTGGGAGGGGTGGGAGCAGTACTTC. Its translation is CSVEWEGWEQYF.

V gene TRBV14 combines with J gene TRBJ1-2; no clear D. Trimming left V 0 bases short and J 8 bases short, with 10 bases between. This CDR3 has 13 residues. Germline loops: CDR1 SGHDN, CDR2 FVKESK. CDR3 protein: CASSQDLGGGYTF. The CDR3 nucleotides are TGTGCCAGCAGCCAAGACCTAGGAGGGGGCTACACCTTC.

The gene calls are TRBV6-1 and TRBJ1-2, with 8 bases identical to TRBD1. The germline V gene has CDR1 MNHNS and CDR2 SASEGT. Trimming cost V 2 bases and J 4 bases; bases outside gene matches: 6. The CDR3 spans 15 residues. The CDR3 DNA reads as TGTGCCAGCAGTGAATTGGGGCAGGGGGCCTATGGCTACACCTTC. Its translation: CASSELGQGAYGYTF.

This chain joins TRBV10-3 and TRBJ2-3, with 7 bases that match TRBD2. Germline CDR1 ENHRY, CDR2 SYGVKD. This CDR3 spans 15 amino acids. Trimming cost V 7 bases and J 0 bases; bases outside gene matches: 7. The CDR3 sequence: CAITGERGSTDTQYF. The CDR3 DNA reads TGTGCCATCACCGGGGAGCGGGGAAGCACAGATACGCAGTATTTT.

The rearrangement links TRBV19 to TRBJ1-5; tentative D call: TRBD1 (5 bases). The germline V gene has CDR1 LNHDA and CDR2 SQIVND (reference sequence). V gave up 3 bases and J gave up 3 bases, with 12 bases separating them. The CDR3 loop spans 15 amino acids. CDR3 nucleotides: TGTGCCAGTAGTATCCAAAGGGGCTCCAATCAGCCCCAGCATTTT. This codes for CASSIQRGSNQPQHF.

DNA for the CDR3: TGTGCCAGCAGCTTGGGGCTTTACAATGAGCAGTTCTTC. It encodes CASSLGLYNEQFF. V gene TRBV11-2 combines with J gene TRBJ2-1, with D possibly matching TRBD1 (5 bases). V lost 3 bases to trimming and J lost 4 bases, with 7 bases between them. Germline V gives CDR1 SGHAT, CDR2 FQNNGV. This CDR3 has 13 amino acids.

The V call is TRBV10-3, the J call TRBJ1-1; possibly TRBD1 for D (6 bases). CDR1 and CDR2 from the germline V gene are ENHRY and SYGVKD. V was shortened by 0 bases and J by 5 bases, with 10 bases between the two germline ends. The CDR3 is made up of 14 amino acids. CDR3 DNA: TGTGCCATCAGTGAGTCGGTGAGGGGGACTGAAGCTTTCTTT. Its protein product is CAISESVRGTEAFF.

There are many counts of this clone. This chain connects TRBV30 to TRBJ1-6; TRBD1 matches 7 bases. The ends lost 1 base at V and 7 bases at J; junction bases unmatched: 4. Germline CDR1 is GTSNPN and CDR2 is SVGIG (reference sequence). The length of the CDR3 is 14 residues. CDR3 amino acids: CAWSAGQDNSPLHF. CDR3 coding DNA: TGTGCCTGGAGTGCCGGACAGGACAATTCACCCCTCCACTTT.

This rearrangement joins TRBV7-2 to TRBJ1-6, with unresolved D. Germline V gives CDR1 SGHTA, CDR2 FQGNSA. The CDR3 sequence is 12 residues long. The V end was cut by 6 bases, the J end by 12 bases, with 12 bases between. For the CDR3, the DNA is TGTGCCAGCAGTTACACTATGGGACCCCTCCACTTT. Translated: CASSYTMGPLHF.

The V call is TRBV11-2, the J call TRBJ1-2, with D perhaps TRBD1 (6 bases). The CDR3 runs 15 residues. Germline V gene lookup returns CDR1 SGHAT and CDR2 FQNNGV. V dropped 1 base and J dropped 4 bases, with 13 bases sitting between them. CDR3: CASSLADDRTYGYTF. The CDR3 bases are TGTGCCAGCAGCTTAGCTGACGACAGGACCTATGGCTACACCTTC.

On this clone: Other DNA sequences in this sample translate to the same CDR3. V gene TRBV18 combines with J gene TRBJ2-3; TRBD1 agrees at 8 bases. This CDR3 is 16 amino acids long. The V segment lost 6 bases and the J segment 0 bases; nucleotides outside the gene matches: 8. In germline, CDR1 is KGHSH, CDR2 LQKENI. CDR3 loop: CASSLTGGSSTDTQYF. CDR3 DNA sequence: TGTGCCAGCTCTCTAACAGGGGGATCTAGCACAGATACGCAGTATTTT.

The CDR3 loop is CASSEWGGTGNIQYF. The CDR3 DNA follows: TGTGCCAGCAGTGAATGGGGGGGAACTGGGAACATTCAGTACTTC. V is TRBV2 and J is TRBJ2-4, with 7 bases lining up with TRBD2. There are 15 residues in the CDR3. The junction had 8 bases not matched to a gene; V was cut back by 2 bases and J by 7 bases. In germline, CDR1 is SNHLY, CDR2 FYNNEI.

V usage is TRBV5-4 and J usage is TRBJ1-2; 9 nucleotides match TRBD1. The CDR3 consists of 16 residues. Per germline, CDR1 SGHNT and CDR2 YYREEE (reference sequence). V shed 0 bases and J 1 base; nucleotides not matched to a gene: 4. Written as DNA, the CDR3 is TGTGCCAGCAGCTTGGTGGGACAGGGAGGTAACTATGGCTACACCTTC. Translation: CASSLVGQGGNYGYTF.

This chain joins TRBV19 and TRBJ1-2, with D tentatively TRBD1 (5 bases). V lost 6 bases, J lost 6 bases, and 14 bases lay in between. From germline, CDR1 is LNHDA and CDR2 SQIVND (reference sequence). CDR3 length: 13 amino acids. The chain's CDR3 is CASRSAGLDGYTF. CDR3 nucleotide sequence: TGTGCCAGTAGGTCGGCAGGGTTGGATGGCTACACCTTC.

The chain uses TRBV11-2 and TRBJ2-3, with 10 bases matching TRBD2. V gave up 5 bases and J gave up 4 bases; unmatched junction bases: 3. Germline V CDR1 and CDR2: SGHAT, FQNNGV. CDR3 length: 14 residues. The CDR3 nucleotides are TGTGCCAGCAGCCTTGGACTAGCGGCAGATACGCAGTATTTT. Translation gives CASSLGLAADTQYF.

Worth noting for this clone: The sample has other DNA sequences that encode this CDR3 too. The chain recombines TRBV12-3 or TRBV12-4 with TRBJ2-5; D may be TRBD2 (5 bases). V gave up 2 bases and J gave up 3 bases, with 7 bases separating them. The CDR3 is 13 amino acids. The CDR3 loop reads CASSLRGKETQYF. Here the CDR3 DNA reads TGTGCCAGCAGTTTACGAGGGAAAGAGACCCAGTACTTC.

The V and J genes are TRBV5-1 and TRBJ2-1; D gene unclear. The CDR3 is 11 residues long. Trimming cost V 1 base and J 8 bases, with 4 bases left between them. Germline CDR1 is SGHRS and CDR2 is YFSETQ. CDR3 sequence (DNA): TGCGCCAGCAGCTTGCAGTATGAGCAGTTCTTC. It is translated as CASSLQYEQFF.

J is TRBJ2-2 and V is TRBV7-8, with 11 bases identical to TRBD2. This CDR3 region has 20 residues. V dropped 8 bases and J dropped 2; count of bases not matched to a gene: 19. Germline CDR1 and CDR2: SGHVS and FQNEAQ. DNA of the CDR3: TGTGCCAGCTTTAAAGCGGGGCTAGCGGGAGGTATCCCTAACACCGGGGAGCTGTTTTTT. It codes for CASFKAGLAGGIPNTGELFF.